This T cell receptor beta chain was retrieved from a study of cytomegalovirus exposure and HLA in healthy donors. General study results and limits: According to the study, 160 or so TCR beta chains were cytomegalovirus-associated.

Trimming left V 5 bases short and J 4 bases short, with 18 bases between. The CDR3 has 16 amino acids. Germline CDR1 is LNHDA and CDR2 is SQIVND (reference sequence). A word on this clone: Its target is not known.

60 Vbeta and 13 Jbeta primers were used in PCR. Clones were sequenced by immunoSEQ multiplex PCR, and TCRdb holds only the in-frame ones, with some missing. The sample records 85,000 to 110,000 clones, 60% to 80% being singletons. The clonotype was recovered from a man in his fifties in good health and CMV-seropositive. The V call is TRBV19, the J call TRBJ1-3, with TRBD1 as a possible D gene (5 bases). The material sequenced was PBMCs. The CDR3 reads CASSLLGTAYGNTIYF. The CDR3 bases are TGTGCCAGTAGTTTACTCGGGACTGCCTACGGAAACACCATATATTTT.